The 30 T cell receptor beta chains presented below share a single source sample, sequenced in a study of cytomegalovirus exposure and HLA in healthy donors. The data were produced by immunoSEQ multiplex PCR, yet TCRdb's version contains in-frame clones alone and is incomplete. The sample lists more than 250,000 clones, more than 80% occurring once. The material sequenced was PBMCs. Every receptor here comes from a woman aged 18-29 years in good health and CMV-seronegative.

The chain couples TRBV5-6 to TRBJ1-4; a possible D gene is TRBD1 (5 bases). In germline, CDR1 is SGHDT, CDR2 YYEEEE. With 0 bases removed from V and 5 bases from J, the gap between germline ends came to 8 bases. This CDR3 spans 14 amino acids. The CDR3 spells CASSLDRRNEKLFF. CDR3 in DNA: TGTGCCAGCAGCTTGGACAGGCGGAATGAAAAACTGTTTTTT.

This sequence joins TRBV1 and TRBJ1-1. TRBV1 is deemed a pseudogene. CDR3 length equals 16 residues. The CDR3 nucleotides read TGCACCAGCAGCCAAGCTGCGGGGCATAAGAACACTGAAGCTTTCTTT. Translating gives CTSSQAAGHKNTEAFF.

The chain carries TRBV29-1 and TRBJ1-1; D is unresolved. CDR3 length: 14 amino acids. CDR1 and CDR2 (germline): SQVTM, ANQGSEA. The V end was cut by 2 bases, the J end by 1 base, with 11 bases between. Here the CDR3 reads CSVEQDTQNTEAFF. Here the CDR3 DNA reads TGCAGCGTTGAACAAGACACCCAGAACACTGAAGCTTTCTTT. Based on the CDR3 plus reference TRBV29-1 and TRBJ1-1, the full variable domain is SAVISQKPSRDICQRGTSLTIQCQVDSQVTMMFWYRQQPGQSLTLIATANQGSEATYESGFVIDKFPISRPNLTFSTLTVSNMSPEDSSIYLCSVEQDTQNTEAFFGQGTRLTVV.

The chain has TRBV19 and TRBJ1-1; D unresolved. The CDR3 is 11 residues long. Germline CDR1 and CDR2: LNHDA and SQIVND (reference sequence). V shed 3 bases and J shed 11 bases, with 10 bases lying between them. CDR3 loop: CASSIGVGAFF. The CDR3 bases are TGTGCCAGTAGTATCGGAGTTGGGGCTTTCTTT.

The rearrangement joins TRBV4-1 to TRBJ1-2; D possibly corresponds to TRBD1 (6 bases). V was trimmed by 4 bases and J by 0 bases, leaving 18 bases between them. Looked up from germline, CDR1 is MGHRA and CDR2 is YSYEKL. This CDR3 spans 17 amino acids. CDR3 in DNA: TGCGCCAGCAGCCCTATTGGGGAGGGGGGCGCTAACTATGGCTACACCTTC. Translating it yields CASSPIGEGGANYGYTF.

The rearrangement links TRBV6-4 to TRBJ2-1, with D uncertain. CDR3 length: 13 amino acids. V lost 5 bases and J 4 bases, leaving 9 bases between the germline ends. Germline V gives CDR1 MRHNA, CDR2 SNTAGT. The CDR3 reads CASSTYPYNEQFF. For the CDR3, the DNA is TGTGCCAGCAGTACCTACCCGTACAATGAGCAGTTCTTC.

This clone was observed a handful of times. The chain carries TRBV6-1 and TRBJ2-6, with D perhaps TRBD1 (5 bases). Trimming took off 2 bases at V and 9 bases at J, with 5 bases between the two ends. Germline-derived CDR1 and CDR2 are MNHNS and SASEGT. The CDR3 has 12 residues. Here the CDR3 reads CASSERGNVLTF. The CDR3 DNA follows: TGTGCCAGCAGTGAAAGGGGCAACGTCCTGACTTTC.

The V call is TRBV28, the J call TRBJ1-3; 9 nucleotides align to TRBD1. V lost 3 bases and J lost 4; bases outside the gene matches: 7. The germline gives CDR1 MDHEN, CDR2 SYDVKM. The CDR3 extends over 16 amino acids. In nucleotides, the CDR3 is TGTGCCAGCAGTTTGGGGACAGGGAACGCGGGAAACACCATATATTTT. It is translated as CASSLGTGNAGNTIYF.

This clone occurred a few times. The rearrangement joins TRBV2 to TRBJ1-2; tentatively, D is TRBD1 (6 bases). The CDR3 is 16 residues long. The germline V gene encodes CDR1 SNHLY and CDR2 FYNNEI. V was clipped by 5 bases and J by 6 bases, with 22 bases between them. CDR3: CASSPPTGRGANGYTF. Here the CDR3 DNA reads TGTGCCAGCAGTCCTCCGACAGGCCGAGGGGCAAATGGCTACACCTTC.

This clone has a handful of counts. CDR3 region: CSARVPGEKLFF. The CDR3 DNA follows: TGCAGCGCCCGAGTACCGGGGGAAAAACTGTTTTTT. The chain employs TRBV29-1 and TRBJ1-4; D gene ambiguous. The ends were cut back, 7 bases at V and 8 bases at J, with 14 bases in the middle. This CDR3 is built from 12 residues. Germline lookup yields CDR1 SQVTM and CDR2 ANQGSEA. Combining the CDR3 with reference TRBV29-1 and TRBJ1-4 gives the whole variable domain SAVISQKPSRDICQRGTSLTIQCQVDSQVTMMFWYRQQPGQSLTLIATANQGSEATYESGFVIDKFPISRPNLTFSTLTVSNMSPEDSSIYLCSARVPGEKLFFGSGTQLSVL.

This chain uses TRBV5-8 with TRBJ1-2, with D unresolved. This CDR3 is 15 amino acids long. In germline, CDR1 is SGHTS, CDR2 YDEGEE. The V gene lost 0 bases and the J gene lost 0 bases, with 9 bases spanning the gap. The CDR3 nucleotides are TGTGCCAGCAGCTTGGCCGGCAGGCCTAACTATGGCTACACCTTC. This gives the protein CASSLAGRPNYGYTF. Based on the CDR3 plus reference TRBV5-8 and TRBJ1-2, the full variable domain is EAGVTQSPTHLIKTRGQQATLRCSPISGHTSVYWYQQALGLGLQFLLWYDEGEERNRGNFPPRFSGRQFPNYSSELNVNALELEDSALYLCASSLAGRPNYGYTFGSGTRLTVV.

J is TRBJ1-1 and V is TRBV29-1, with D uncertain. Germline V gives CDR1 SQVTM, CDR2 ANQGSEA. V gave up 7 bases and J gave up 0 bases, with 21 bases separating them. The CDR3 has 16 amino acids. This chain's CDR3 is CSASAGRGFMNTEAFF. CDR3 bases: TGCAGCGCCTCGGCGGGAAGAGGATTCATGAACACTGAAGCTTTCTTT. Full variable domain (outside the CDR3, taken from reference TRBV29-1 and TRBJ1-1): SAVISQKPSRDICQRGTSLTIQCQVDSQVTMMFWYRQQPGQSLTLIATANQGSEATYESGFVIDKFPISRPNLTFSTLTVSNMSPEDSSIYLCSASAGRGFMNTEAFFGQGTRLTVV.

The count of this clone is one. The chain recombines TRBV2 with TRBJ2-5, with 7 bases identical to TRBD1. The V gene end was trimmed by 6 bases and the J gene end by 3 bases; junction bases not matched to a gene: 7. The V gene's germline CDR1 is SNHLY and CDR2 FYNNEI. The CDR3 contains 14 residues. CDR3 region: CASSARDRKETQYF. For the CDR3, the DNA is TGTGCCAGCAGCGCTAGGGACAGAAAAGAGACCCAGTACTTC.

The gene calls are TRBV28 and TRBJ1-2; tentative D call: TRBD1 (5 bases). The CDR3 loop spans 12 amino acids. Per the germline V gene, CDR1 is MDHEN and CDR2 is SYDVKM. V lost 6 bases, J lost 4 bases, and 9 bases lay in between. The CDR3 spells CASRDSPYGYTF. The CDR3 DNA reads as TGTGCCAGCAGAGACAGCCCCTATGGCTACACCTTC.

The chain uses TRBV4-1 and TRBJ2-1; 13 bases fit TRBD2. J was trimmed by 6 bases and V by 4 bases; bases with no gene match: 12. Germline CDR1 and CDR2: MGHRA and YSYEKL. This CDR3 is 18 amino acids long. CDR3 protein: CASSLGVGLAGLLNEQFF. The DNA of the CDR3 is TGCGCCAGCAGCCTTGGGGTGGGACTAGCGGGACTCCTCAATGAGCAGTTCTTC.

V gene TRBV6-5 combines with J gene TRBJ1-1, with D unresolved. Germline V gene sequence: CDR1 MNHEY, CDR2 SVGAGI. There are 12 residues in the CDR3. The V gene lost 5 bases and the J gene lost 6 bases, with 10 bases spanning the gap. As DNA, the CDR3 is TGTGCCAGCAGTGAGTCGGGTGCTGAAGCTTTCTTT. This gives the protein CASSESGAEAFF.

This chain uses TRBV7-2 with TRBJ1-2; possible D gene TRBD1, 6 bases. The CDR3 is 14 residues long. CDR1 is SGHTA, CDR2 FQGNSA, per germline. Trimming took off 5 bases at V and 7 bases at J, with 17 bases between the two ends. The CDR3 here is CASSIQAGAAGYTF. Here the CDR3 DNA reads TGTGCCAGCAGCATCCAGGCGGGGGCGGCTGGCTACACCTTC.

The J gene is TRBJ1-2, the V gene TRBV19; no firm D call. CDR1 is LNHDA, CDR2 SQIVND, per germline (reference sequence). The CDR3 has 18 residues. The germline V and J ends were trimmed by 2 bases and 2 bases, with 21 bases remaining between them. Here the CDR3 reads CASSIQFGLEGENYGYTF. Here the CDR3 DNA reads TGTGCCAGTAGTATACAGTTCGGGTTGGAGGGAGAAAACTATGGCTACACCTTC. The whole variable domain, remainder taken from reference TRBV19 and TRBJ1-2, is DGGITQSPKYLFRKEGQNVTLSCEQNLNHDAMYWYRQDPGQGLRLIYYSQIVNDFQKGDIAEGYSVSREKKESFPLTVTSAQKNPTAFYLCASSIQFGLEGENYGYTFGSGTRLTVV.

This CDR3 is CASSGTVGANEKLFF. The CDR3 DNA reads TGTGCCAGCAGCGGGACAGTTGGTGCTAATGAAAAACTGTTTTTT. The rearrangement joins TRBV2 to TRBJ1-4; 7 nucleotides line up with TRBD1. V lost 6 bases to trimming and J lost 3 bases; unmatched junction nucleotides: 7. This CDR3 spans 15 amino acids. The germline gives CDR1 SNHLY, CDR2 FYNNEI.

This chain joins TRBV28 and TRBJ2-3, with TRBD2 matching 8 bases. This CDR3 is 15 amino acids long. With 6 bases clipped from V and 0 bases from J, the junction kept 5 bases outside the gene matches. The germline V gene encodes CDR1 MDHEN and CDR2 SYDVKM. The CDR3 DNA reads TGTGCCAGCAGACCCGGCGGGAGGAGCACAGATACGCAGTATTTT. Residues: CASRPGGRSTDTQYF.

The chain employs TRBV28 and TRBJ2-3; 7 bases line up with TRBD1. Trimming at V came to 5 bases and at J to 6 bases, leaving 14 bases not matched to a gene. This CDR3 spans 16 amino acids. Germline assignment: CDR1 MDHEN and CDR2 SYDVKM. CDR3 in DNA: TGTGCCAGCAGTCCTGGGACAGAGAGCTTCGGTGATACGCAGTATTTT. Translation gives CASSPGTESFGDTQYF.

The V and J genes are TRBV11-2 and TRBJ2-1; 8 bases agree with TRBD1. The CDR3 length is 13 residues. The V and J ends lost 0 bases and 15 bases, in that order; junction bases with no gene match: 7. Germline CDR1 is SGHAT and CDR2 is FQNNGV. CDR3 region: CASSLEGTGILFF. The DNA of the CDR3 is TGTGCCAGCAGCTTAGAGGGGACAGGTATTCTGTTCTTC. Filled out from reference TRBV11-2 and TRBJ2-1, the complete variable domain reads EAGVAQSPRYKIIEKRQSVAFWCNPISGHATLYWYQQILGQGPKLLIQFQNNGVVDDSQLPKDRFSAERLKGVDSTLKIQPAKLEDSAVYLCASSLEGTGILFFGPGTRLTVL.

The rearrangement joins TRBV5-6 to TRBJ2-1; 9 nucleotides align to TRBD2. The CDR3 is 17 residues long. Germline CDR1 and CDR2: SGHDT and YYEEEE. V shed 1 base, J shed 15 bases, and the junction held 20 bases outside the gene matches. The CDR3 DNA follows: TGTGCCAGCAGCTTGATGGGAGCGGGAGGACCGGTGAAGATGCCGTTCTTC. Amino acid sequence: CASSLMGAGGPVKMPFF.

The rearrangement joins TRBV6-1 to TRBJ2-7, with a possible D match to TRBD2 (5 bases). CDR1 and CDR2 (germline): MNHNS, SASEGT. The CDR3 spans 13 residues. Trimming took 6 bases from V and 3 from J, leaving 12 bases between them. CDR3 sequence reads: CASRAGLDYEQYF. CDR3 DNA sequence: TGTGCCAGCAGGGCTGGACTGGACTACGAGCAGTACTTC.

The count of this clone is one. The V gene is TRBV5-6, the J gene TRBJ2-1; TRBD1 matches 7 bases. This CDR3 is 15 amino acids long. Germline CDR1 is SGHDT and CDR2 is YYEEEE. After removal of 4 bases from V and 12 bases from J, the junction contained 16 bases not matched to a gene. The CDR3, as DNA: TGTGCCAGCAGCAAAGCCGGGACAGCCCTAACGGGGCAGTTCTTC. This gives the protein CASSKAGTALTGQFF.

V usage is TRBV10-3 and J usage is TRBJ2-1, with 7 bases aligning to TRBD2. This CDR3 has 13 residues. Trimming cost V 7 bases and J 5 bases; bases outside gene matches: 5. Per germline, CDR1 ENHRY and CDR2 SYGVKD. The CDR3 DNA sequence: TGTGCCATCAAGGGGACTAACGACAATGAGCAGTTCTTC. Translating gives CAIKGTNDNEQFF.

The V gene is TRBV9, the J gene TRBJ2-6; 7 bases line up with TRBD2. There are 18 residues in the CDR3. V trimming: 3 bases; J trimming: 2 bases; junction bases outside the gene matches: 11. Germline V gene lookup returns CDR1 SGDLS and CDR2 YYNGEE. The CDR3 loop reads CASSEPGTMAPGANVLTF. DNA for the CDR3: TGTGCCAGCAGCGAACCAGGGACTATGGCCCCTGGGGCCAACGTCCTGACTTTC.

CDR3 nucleotides: TGTGCCAGCAGTATGACTGTGGTGGAAAAACTGTTTTTT. Its translation: CASSMTVVEKLFF. This rearrangement joins TRBV28 to TRBJ1-4; unclear D gene. The V end was cut by 5 bases, the J end by 8 bases, with 12 bases between. CDR1 is MDHEN and CDR2 is SYDVKM in the germline V gene. The CDR3 is 13 amino acids.

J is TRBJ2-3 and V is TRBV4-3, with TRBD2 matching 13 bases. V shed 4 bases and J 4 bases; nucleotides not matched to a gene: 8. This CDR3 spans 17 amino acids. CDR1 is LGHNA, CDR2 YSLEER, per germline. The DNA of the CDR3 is TGCGCCAGCAGCCCACTCGGACTAGCGGGAGCGGCAGATACGCAGTATTTT. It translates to CASSPLGLAGAADTQYF.

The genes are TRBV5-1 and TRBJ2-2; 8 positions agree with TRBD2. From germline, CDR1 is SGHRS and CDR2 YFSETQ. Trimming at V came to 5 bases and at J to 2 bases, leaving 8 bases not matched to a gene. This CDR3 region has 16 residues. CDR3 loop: CASRPTSGINTGELFF. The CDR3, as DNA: TGCGCCAGCAGGCCCACTAGCGGTATAAACACCGGGGAGCTGTTTTTT. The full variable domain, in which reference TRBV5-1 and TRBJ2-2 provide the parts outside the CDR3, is KAGVTQTPRYLIKTRGQQVTLSCSPISGHRSVSWYQQTPGQGLQFLFEYFSETQRNKGNFPGRFSGRQFSNSRSEMNVSTLELGDSALYLCASRPTSGINTGELFFGEGSRLTVL.